This T cell receptor (delta chain) was identified during a study of Vδ1+ human thymocytes. The template was reverse-transcribed extracted RNA. Multiplex PCR used pooled V-gene forward primers and a constant-region reverse primer to amplify CDR3s. TCRdb fed the multiplex PCR reads into CATT to redo clone calling. The sample lists over 45,000 delta-chain clones, over 13% seen once, with over 0.35% in the top ten. Germline V gene sequence: CDR1 TSWWSYY, CDR2 QGS. The CDR3 is 14 residues long. V was cut by 0 bases and J by 3 bases, with 8 bases left in between. Thymocytes were sorted as CD3+ TCRVdelta1+ TCRVdelta2- after alphabeta T cell depletion. Overall study findings and caveats: The authors advised highly purified populations and single-cell validation. Thymic TRG and TRD repertoires appeared highly polyclonal, with Gaussian CDR3 length distributions. TRD repertoires were essentially private, unlike widely shared TRG clonotypes.

This clone has a handful of counts. Its antigen is still unknown. The TCR originated in a girl under three years old who had congenital heart surgery. The V call is TRDV1, the J call TRDJ1, with D tentatively TRDD3 (6 bases). The material sequenced was Vdelta1+ gamma-delta thymocytes from the thymus. Regarding subset: FACS-sorted CD3+ TCRalphabeta- TCRVdelta1+ TCRVdelta2- thymocytes. This chain's CDR3 is CALGELAGADKLIF. CDR3 DNA: TGTGCTCTTGGGGAACTAGCTGGGGCCGATAAACTCATCTTT.